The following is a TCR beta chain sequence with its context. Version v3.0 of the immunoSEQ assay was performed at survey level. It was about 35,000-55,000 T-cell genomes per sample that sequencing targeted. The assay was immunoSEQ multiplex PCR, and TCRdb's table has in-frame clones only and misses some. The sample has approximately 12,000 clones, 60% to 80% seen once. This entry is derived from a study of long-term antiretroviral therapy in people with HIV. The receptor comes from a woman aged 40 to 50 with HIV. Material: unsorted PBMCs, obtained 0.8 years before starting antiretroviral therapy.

The CDR3 coding sequence is TGCGCCAGCAGCCAAGATGGGCCGGAGAGTTTGGGCACAGATACGCAGTATTTT. It codes for CASSQDGPESLGTDTQYF. V usage is TRBV4-3 and J usage is TRBJ2-3; no definite D call. The germline V and J ends were trimmed by 0 bases and 1 base, with 17 bases remaining between them. Germline assignment: CDR1 LGHNA and CDR2 YSLEER. This CDR3 has 18 amino acids.